This T cell receptor beta chain was recovered during a study of T cells in Graves' hyperthyroidism and ophthalmopathy. Researchers took RNA transcripts and amplified the TCR beta CDR3 regions from them. Primed by the HTBI set, a first-round RT-PCR was run on the TCR CDR3. One entry per CDR3 protein results from TCRdb running MiXCR on the multiplex PCR reads. This repertoire shows approximately 380,000 distinct CDR3 sequences, about a fifth found once; its top ten account for 40%. The germline gives CDR1 SGHRS, CDR2 YFSETQ. The CDR3 length is 13 residues. V lost 7 bases and J 7 bases, leaving 17 bases between the germline ends. Points on this clonotype: A much larger clone differs from this one at a single base, so this may be a read error.

The V and J genes are TRBV5-1 and TRBJ1-1, with D possibly matching TRBD1 (5 bases). Sequencing input: blood. The sequence derives from a man aged 18 to 29 with Graves' ophthalmopathy. CDR3: CASGPTGTLEAFF. The CDR3 bases are TGCGCCAGCGGCCCCACCGGGACGCTTGAAGCTTTCTTT.